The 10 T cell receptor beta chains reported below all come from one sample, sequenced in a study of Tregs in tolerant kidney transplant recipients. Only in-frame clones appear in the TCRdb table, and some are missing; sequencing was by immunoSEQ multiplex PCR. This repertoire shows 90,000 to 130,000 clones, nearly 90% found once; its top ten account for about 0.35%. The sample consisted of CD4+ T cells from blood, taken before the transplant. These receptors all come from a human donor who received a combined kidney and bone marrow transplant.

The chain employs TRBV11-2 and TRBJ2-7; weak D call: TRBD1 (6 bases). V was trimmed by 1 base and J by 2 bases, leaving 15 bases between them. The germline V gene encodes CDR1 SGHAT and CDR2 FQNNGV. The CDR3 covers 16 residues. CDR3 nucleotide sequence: TGTGCCAGCAGCTTAGTTTTTCAGGGGCCCACCTACGAGCAGTACTTC. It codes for CASSLVFQGPTYEQYF.

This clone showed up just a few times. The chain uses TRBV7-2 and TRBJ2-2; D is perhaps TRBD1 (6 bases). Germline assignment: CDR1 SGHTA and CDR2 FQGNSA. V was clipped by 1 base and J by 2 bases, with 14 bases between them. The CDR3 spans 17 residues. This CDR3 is CASSLGVAGVNTGELFF. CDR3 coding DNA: TGTGCCAGCAGCTTAGGGGTTGCAGGGGTAAACACCGGGGAGCTGTTTTTT.

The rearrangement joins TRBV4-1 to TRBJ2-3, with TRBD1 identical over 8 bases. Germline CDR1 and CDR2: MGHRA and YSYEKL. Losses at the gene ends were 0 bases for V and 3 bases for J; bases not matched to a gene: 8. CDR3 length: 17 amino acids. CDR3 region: CASSQDNPGGGTDTQYF. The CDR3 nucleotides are TGCGCCAGCAGCCAAGATAACCCAGGGGGCGGTACAGATACGCAGTATTTT.

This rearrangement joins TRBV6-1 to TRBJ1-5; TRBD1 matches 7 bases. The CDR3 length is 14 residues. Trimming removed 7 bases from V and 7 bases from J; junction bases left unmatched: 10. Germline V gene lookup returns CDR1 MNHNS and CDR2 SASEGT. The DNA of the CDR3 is TGTGCCAGCATCTTGGACAGGTCGGGGCAGCCCCAGCATTTT. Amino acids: CASILDRSGQPQHF.

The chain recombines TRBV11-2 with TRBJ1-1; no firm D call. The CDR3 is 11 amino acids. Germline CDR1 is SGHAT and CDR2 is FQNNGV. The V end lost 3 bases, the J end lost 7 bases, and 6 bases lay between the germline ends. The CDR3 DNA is TGTGCCAGCAGCTTTAGTCGTGAAGCTTTCTTT. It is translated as CASSFSREAFF.

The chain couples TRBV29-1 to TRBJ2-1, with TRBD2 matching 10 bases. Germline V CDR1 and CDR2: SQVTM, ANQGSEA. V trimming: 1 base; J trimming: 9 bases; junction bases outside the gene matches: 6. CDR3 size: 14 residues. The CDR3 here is CSVEGVAGGAEQFF. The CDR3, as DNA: TGCAGCGTTGAAGGGGTAGCGGGAGGCGCTGAGCAGTTCTTC.

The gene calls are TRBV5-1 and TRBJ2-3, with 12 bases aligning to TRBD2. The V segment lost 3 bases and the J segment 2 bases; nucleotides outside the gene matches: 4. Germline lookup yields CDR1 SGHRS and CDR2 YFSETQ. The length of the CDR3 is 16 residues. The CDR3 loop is CASSYGLAGITDTQYF. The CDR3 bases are TGCGCCAGCAGCTACGGACTAGCGGGGATCACAGATACGCAGTATTTT.

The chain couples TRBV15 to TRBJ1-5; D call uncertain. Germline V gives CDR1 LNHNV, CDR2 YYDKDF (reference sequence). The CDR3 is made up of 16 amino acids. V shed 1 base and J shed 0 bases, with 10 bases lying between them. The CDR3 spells CATSRGSTYSNQPQHF. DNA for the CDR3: TGTGCCACCAGCAGAGGGTCCACATATAGCAATCAGCCCCAGCATTTT.

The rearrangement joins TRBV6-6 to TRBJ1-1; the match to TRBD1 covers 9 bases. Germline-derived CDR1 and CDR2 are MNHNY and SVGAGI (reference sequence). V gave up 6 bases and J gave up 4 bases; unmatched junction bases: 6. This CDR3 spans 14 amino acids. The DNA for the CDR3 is TGTGCCAGCAGCCCCGGGACAGGGTTCACTGAAGCTTTCTTT. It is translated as CASSPGTGFTEAFF.

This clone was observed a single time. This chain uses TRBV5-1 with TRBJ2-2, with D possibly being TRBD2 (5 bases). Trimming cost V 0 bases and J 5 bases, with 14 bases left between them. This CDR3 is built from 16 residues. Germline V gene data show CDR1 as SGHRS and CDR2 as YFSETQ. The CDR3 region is CASSLAGGLETGELFF. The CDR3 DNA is TGCGCCAGCAGCTTGGCCGGTGGACTTGAGACCGGGGAGCTGTTTTTT.